This TCR beta chain was captured in a study of CD8+CD57+ T cells in acquired aplastic anemia. Study-wide context: Sorted CD4+ and CD8+ cells yielded about 3.1 ug of DNA on average. Findings and limits, study-wide: Sharing between patients and controls was observed for 25 to 30 CD8+ CDR3 sequences.

TCR beta VDJ and CDR3 profiling used genomic DNA as template. One entry per CDR3 protein, called by TCRdb with MiXCR from the reads. Of about 150,000 distinct CDR3 sequences listed, around 43% are singletons. Sequencing was done on patients that had shown CD8+CD57+ cell expansion by flow cytometry. Severe acquired aplastic anemia was the diagnosis recorded for all patients. CDR1 is SQVTM and CDR2 is ANQGSEA in the germline V gene. This CDR3 has 14 amino acids. The ends were cut back, 8 bases at V and 4 bases at J, with 19 bases in the middle. For this clonotype: No antigen is known for it.

This rearrangement joins TRBV29-1 to TRBJ2-3; a possible D gene is TRBD2 (6 bases). The sample comprised sorted CD4+, CD8+, or CD8+CD57+ T cells (not recorded which) from PBMCs. The source of this sequence is a human donor with aplastic anemia. CDR3 protein: CSLASRRVADTQYF. The DNA of the CDR3 is TGCAGCTTAGCTAGCCGGAGGGTGGCAGATACGCAGTATTTT.